These T cell receptor beta chains were read from a single sample in a study of T cell repertoires in cytomegalovirus infection. TCRdb passed the reads through MiXCR, listing each CDR3 protein once. The sample contains 150,000 to 200,000 distinct CDR3 sequences, 28% of which appear only once. The sequenced material came from PBMCs. The receptor set was obtained from a human donor in good health (CMV status not recorded). Some clones in this sample may be carry-over from other donors' samples. Both conserved end residues are part of each CDR3. A D gene is named only where the DNA matches it firmly. Clone size is stated in some rows and not others, as once, few, many or a class when expanded.

d_gene,j_gene,v_gene,abundance,CDR3nt,CDR3aa
TRBD1,TRBJ1-1,TRBV12-3/TRBV12-4,many,TGTGCCAGCACCCTAAAGCAGGGGGACACTGAAGCTTTCTTT,CASTLKQGDTEAFF
-,TRBJ2-7,TRBV7-8,many,TGTGCCAGCAGCTTGCCCCAGGGTGTGCAGTACTTC,CASSLPQGVQYF
-,TRBJ1-1,TRBV7-9,-,TGTGCCAGCAGCGACTCACCCCAGAAGAACACTGAAGCTTTCTTT,CASSDSPQKNTEAFF
TRBD1,TRBJ2-1,TRBV10-3,-,TGTGCCATCAGATCGGACAGGGGTTACTACAATGAGCAGTTCTTC,CAIRSDRGYYNEQFF
-,TRBJ2-1,TRBV20-1,many,TGCAGTGCTAGAGATGGACAGCTCTCCTACAATGAGCAGTTCTTC,CSARDGQLSYNEQFF
TRBD2,TRBJ2-3,TRBV12-3/TRBV12-4,few,TGTGCCAGCAGACCTGGGACTACTCCCGGTACGCAGTATTTT,CASRPGTTPGTQYF
TRBD2,TRBJ2-3,TRBV7-8,few,TGTGCCAGCAGCTACGGCGGGGGGGGCGATACGCAGTATTTT,CASSYGGGGDTQYF
TRBD2,TRBJ2-7,TRBV20-1,-,TGCAGTGCTAGATCCCGACTAGCGGGGCGGTACGAGCAGTACTTC,CSARSRLAGRYEQYF
TRBD1,TRBJ2-7,TRBV7-2,many,TGTGCCAGCAGCGTCCAGGAGGGACAGGGGTCCCACGAGCAGTACTTC,CASSVQEGQGSHEQYF
-,TRBJ1-2,TRBV6-5,-,TGTGCCAGCGGAGGGGATTATGGCTACACCTTC,CASGGDYGYTF
TRBD1,TRBJ1-4,TRBV9,-,TGTGCCAGCGGTCGAACATCCATCCGGGACAGCTTTAATGAAAAACTGTTTTTT,CASGRTSIRDSFNEKLFF
TRBD1,TRBJ2-7,TRBV11-2,-,TGTGCCAGCAGCTTAAATGACGGGGGACAGGGTAGCGAGCAGTACTTC,CASSLNDGGQGSEQYF
TRBD1,TRBJ2-2,TRBV12-3/TRBV12-4,few,TGTGCCAGCGGCTACAACAGGGGTAACACCGGGGAGCTGTTTTTT,CASGYNRGNTGELFF
-,TRBJ1-3,TRBV7-9,-,TGTGCCAGCAGCCTGGCTGGGATGGGCACCATATATTTT,CASSLAGMGTIYF
-,TRBJ2-5,TRBV7-2,many,TGTGCCAGCAGCTTAGACGGAGGCCAGCAAGAGACCCAGTACTTC,CASSLDGGQQETQYF
-,TRBJ1-5,TRBV6-6,-,TGTGCCAGCACTGTTAGCAATCAGCCCCAGCATTTT,CASTVSNQPQHF
TRBD1,TRBJ2-7,TRBV12-3/TRBV12-4,-,TGTGCCAGCAGTCTCCGGGACAGGGGGTACGAGCAGTACTTC,CASSLRDRGYEQYF
-,TRBJ2-6,TRBV6-1,-,TGTGCCAGCTCCCTTTTGGCCCCCGACTCTGGGGCCAACGTCCTGACTTTC,CASSLLAPDSGANVLTF
-,TRBJ2-5,TRBV20-1,few,TGCAGTGCCTGGGACTTCCAAGAGACCCAGTACTTC,CSAWDFQETQYF
-,TRBJ1-2,TRBV3-1,few,TGTGCCAGCAGCCGAACAGGGTCCGTGGGCTATGGCTACACCTTC,CASSRTGSVGYGYTF
-,TRBJ1-5,TRBV19,-,TGTGCCAGTAATAATGGACAGAGATCATTTAACAATCAGCCCCAGCATTTT,CASNNGQRSFNNQPQHF
-,TRBJ1-6,TRBV12-3/TRBV12-4,-,TGTGCCAGCAGACGGGAGGCCGGGGGAACCCTCCACTTT,CASRREAGGTLHF
TRBD2,TRBJ2-5,TRBV7-9,-,TGTGCCAGCAGCTCCTCACCAGCGGGGGGGACCCAGTACTTC,CASSSSPAGGTQYF
-,TRBJ1-4,TRBV6-6,few,TGTGCCAGCAGTCTCTCCGGCGGCGAACTGTTTTTT,CASSLSGGELFF
-,TRBJ1-1,TRBV7-2,many,TGTGCCAGCAGCCGAACGAACACTGAAGCTTTCTTT,CASSRTNTEAFF
TRBD1,TRBJ2-7,TRBV12-5,-,TGTGCTAGTGGTTTGGTAGTTTCGACAGGGGTCGAGCAGTACTTC,CASGLVVSTGVEQYF
TRBD2,TRBJ2-5,TRBV6-6,few,TGTGCCAGCAGTGTCCTAAGTAGCGGGGGGTTCCAAGAGACCCAGTACTTC,CASSVLSSGGFQETQYF
-,TRBJ1-1,TRBV5-8,-,TGTGCCAGCAGCTTTAGACAGGCCTTTCGCAGGGACACTGAAGCTTTCTTT,CASSFRQAFRRDTEAFF
TRBD1,TRBJ1-6,TRBV5-1,many,TGCGCCAGCAGCGGGGACAGTCAACTTTCACCCCTCCACTTT,CASSGDSQLSPLHF
-,TRBJ2-5,TRBV7-2,many,TGTGCCAGCAGCTTAGGGGTCGTACAAGAGACCCAGTACTTC,CASSLGVVQETQYF
-,TRBJ1-3,TRBV20-1,-,TGCAGTGCTCTTAGGGGGGACTCTGGAAACACCATATATTTT,CSALRGDSGNTIYF
TRBD1,TRBJ2-1,TRBV12-3/TRBV12-4,many,TGTGCCAGCAGCAGGGTCGGGACAGGTTCCTACAATGAGCAGTTCTTC,CASSRVGTGSYNEQFF
-,TRBJ1-1,TRBV29-1,-,TGCAGCACCAATTGGAACACTGAAGCTTTCTTT,CSTNWNTEAFF
-,TRBJ2-3,TRBV15,once,TGTGCCACCAGCCCCCGGATTGCAGATACGCAGTATTTT,CATSPRIADTQYF
-,TRBJ2-7,TRBV6-1,-,TGTGCCAGCATGGACACCCCCTACGAGCAGTACTTC,CASMDTPYEQYF
TRBD1,TRBJ1-2,TRBV13,-,TGTGCCAGCAGCCCCAGGGGGTCCGCAATCGGGGGCTACACCTTC,CASSPRGSAIGGYTF
-,TRBJ1-2,TRBV7-2,few,TGTGCCAGCAGCCCGAGGGAGGGGGACTATGGCTACACCTTC,CASSPREGDYGYTF
-,TRBJ1-1,TRBV12-3/TRBV12-4,-,TGTGTCAGCAGTTTGGAGGGGCCGAACACTGAAGCTTTCTTT,CVSSLEGPNTEAFF
-,TRBJ1-2,TRBV12-3/TRBV12-4,many,TGTGCCAGCGGCCGCGAGCTAGGGGATGCGTATGGCTACACCTTC,CASGRELGDAYGYTF
-,TRBJ2-2,TRBV5-1,-,TGCGCCAGCAGCTCGCCGACATGGACCTACACCGGGGAGCTGTTTTTT,CASSSPTWTYTGELFF
-,TRBJ2-1,TRBV20-1,-,TGCAGTGCCACAGGGTCCCGTCGCAATGAGCAGTTCTTC,CSATGSRRNEQFF
-,TRBJ1-2,TRBV20-1,-,TGCAGCCTAAGTAACGACAGAAACTATGGCTACACCTTC,CSLSNDRNYGYTF
TRBD1,TRBJ1-1,TRBV27,-,TGTGCCAGCAGTGTATCCAGGGGGACTGAAGCTTTCTTT,CASSVSRGTEAFF
TRBD1,TRBJ2-7,TRBV6-5,-,TGTGCCATCAGTCCCGGGACAGGGAACGACGAGCAGTACTTC,CAISPGTGNDEQYF